This T cell receptor beta chain was sequenced in a study of blood T cell repertoires in COVID-19. As for the study in general: Sources were T cells, B-cell-depleted T cells, or PBMCs; the material itself was cDNA or gDNA.

In the original analysis: Cell counts per sample came from amplifying reference gene primers. Assay: immunoSEQ multiplex PCR; the TCRdb copy retains only in-frame clones and omits some. Clonal size and the V and J genes are those of that table, whereas D and trimming came from the DNA. The sample yields more than 250,000 clones, nearly 90% seen once. Germline V gene data show CDR1 as MNHEY and CDR2 as SVGAGI. The CDR3 is 13 amino acids. The V and J ends lost 0 bases and 10 bases respectively, with 12 bases between them. Residents of about two dozen US areas, aged roughly 18 to 89 years, made up the participants. Cohorts were based on clinical histories the participants reported.

The material sequenced was PBMCs or T cells enriched from blood (not recorded which). The receptor was isolated from a woman between 18 and 30 years old with acute COVID-19. The J gene is TRBJ1-2, the V gene TRBV6-5, with D perhaps TRBD1 (5 bases). The CDR3 bases are TGTGCCAGCAGTTACTCCCAGGGAAGCGACTACACCTTC. Protein sequence: CASSYSQGSDYTF.